Each of the 27 T cell receptor beta chains below was sequenced from the same sample in a study of post-analysis software for immune sequencing data. Prepared libraries of TCR beta cDNA carried unique molecular identifiers. One entry per CDR3 protein, called by TCRdb with MiXCR from the PCR reads. The sample has about 680,000 distinct CDR3 sequences; 59% are singletons. No antigen has been identified for these receptors. Study observations and caveats: Five TRBV segments, TRBV5-6, TRBV5-1 and TRBV20-1 among them, were found more frequent in patients than controls.

Sequenced: blood. The receptors derive from a girl aged 2 to 10 with multiple sclerosis.

In its sample, this clonotype was seen a few times. The genes are TRBV29-1 and TRBJ2-5; D unclear. Deletions cut 2 bases from V and 0 bases from J, with 7 bases between. The CDR3 consists of 13 residues. CDR1 and CDR2 from the germline V gene are SQVTM and ANQGSEA. CDR3 coding DNA: TGCAGCGTTGAATGGCCCAACCAAGAGACCCAGTACTTC. It yields the protein CSVEWPNQETQYF.

The chain has TRBV5-5 and TRBJ2-6; D perhaps matches TRBD1 (5 bases). This CDR3 has 19 residues. CDR1 is SGHKS and CDR2 is YYEKEE in the germline V gene (reference sequence). The V and J ends lost 0 bases and 2 bases respectively, with 18 bases between them. Here the CDR3 reads CASSLVGEGPAPGANVLTF. CDR3 DNA sequence: TGTGCCAGCAGCTTGGTAGGGGAAGGCCCCGCTCCTGGGGCCAACGTCCTGACTTTC.

As concerns this clonotype: At one end, the junction sequence differs from germline, possibly due to a read error. The chain recombines TRBV7-6 with TRBJ1-2; D call uncertain. This CDR3 spans 15 amino acids. In germline, CDR1 is SGHVS, CDR2 FNYEAQ. This chain's CDR3 is CANSPTLDGRYGYTF. The DNA for the CDR3 is TGTGCCAACAGCCCAACCCTGGACGGACGCTATGGCTACACCTTC. Using reference TRBV7-6 and TRBJ1-2 for the parts outside the CDR3, the full variable domain is GAGVSQSPRYKVTKRGQDVALRCDPISGHVSLYWYRQALGQGPEFLTYFNYEAQQDKSGLPNDRFSAERPEGSISTLTIQRTEQRDSAMYRCANSPTLDGRYGYTFGSGTRLTVV.

In DNA, the CDR3 is TGTGCCAGCAGTTCGAACGATGAGCAGTTCTTC. Its protein is CASSSNDEQFF. The chain recombines TRBV6-2 or TRBV6-3 with TRBJ2-1; no clear D. This CDR3 spans 11 amino acids. Looked up from germline, CDR1 is MNHEY and CDR2 is SVGEGT. V lost 4 bases and J 8 bases, leaving 6 bases between the germline ends.

This clonotype was detected a few times. The chain links TRBV10-1 to TRBJ2-4; tentative D call: TRBD2 (6 bases). Germline CDR1 WNHNN, CDR2 SYGVQD (reference sequence). Deletions cut 8 bases from V and 6 bases from J, with 17 bases between. The CDR3 totals 14 residues. The CDR3 DNA is TGCGCCAGCTCCCAGGGACTTCCTTCAAACATTCAGTACTTC. It specifies CASSQGLPSNIQYF.

This chain joins TRBV28 and TRBJ1-1; no clear D. The CDR3 has 11 amino acids. Germline V gene lookup returns CDR1 MDHEN and CDR2 SYDVKM. Between the trimmed V and J ends, which lost 4 bases and 7 bases, there was a span of 7 bases. CDR3 sequence reads: CASSWSYEAFF. The CDR3 DNA is TGTGCCAGCAGTTGGAGTTATGAAGCTTTCTTT. The full variable domain, completed using reference TRBV28 and TRBJ1-1, is DVKVTQSSRYLVKRTGEKVFLECVQDMDHENMFWYRQDPGLGLRLIYFSYDVKMKEKGDIPEGYSVSREKKERFSLILESASTNQTSMYLCASSWSYEAFFGQGTRLTVV.

The J gene is TRBJ1-5, the V gene TRBV2; D remains ambiguous. Between the trimmed V and J ends, which lost 5 bases and 5 bases, there was a span of 19 bases. The CDR3 has 16 residues. Germline V gives CDR1 SNHLY, CDR2 FYNNEI. The DNA of the CDR3 is TGTGCCAGCAGTACCACCGGTTCCCTTTTGTATCAGCCCCAGCATTTT. Protein product: CASSTTGSLLYQPQHF.

The J gene is TRBJ1-3, the V gene TRBV7-9; TRBD1 matches 7 bases. V was pared by 5 bases and J by 0 bases, with 1 base of the junction left unmatched. CDR3 size: 14 residues. The germline V gene has CDR1 SEHNR and CDR2 FQNEAQ (reference sequence). The CDR3 DNA follows: TGTGCCAGCAGCGGACAGGCCTCTGGAAACACCATATATTTT. Protein product: CASSGQASGNTIYF.

This chain connects TRBV4-1 to TRBJ2-1; D is unresolved. The V gene lost 0 bases and the J gene lost 0 bases, with 9 bases spanning the gap. Germline values: CDR1 MGHRA, CDR2 YSYEKL. This CDR3 is 16 amino acids long. CDR3 bases: TGCGCCAGCAGCCAAGATCATCAGAGCTCCTACAATGAGCAGTTCTTC. The encoded protein is CASSQDHQSSYNEQFF.

The chain is built from TRBV25-1 and TRBJ2-1; D gene ambiguous. V lost 3 bases, J lost 1 base, and 10 bases lay in between. Germline V gene lookup returns CDR1 MGHDK and CDR2 SYGVNS. This CDR3 comprises 15 residues. CDR3 in DNA: TGTGCCAGCAGTGATAGTGGGTTGTCCTACAATGAGCAGTTCTTC. It encodes CASSDSGLSYNEQFF.

This rearrangement joins TRBV20-1 to TRBJ1-2; D gene ambiguous. The CDR3 loop spans 12 amino acids. Germline V gene data show CDR1 as DFQATT and CDR2 as SNEGSKA (reference sequence). V lost 3 bases to trimming and J lost 3 bases, with 8 bases between them. The CDR3 region has the DNA TGCAGTGCTAGTACCAGGTACTATGGCTACACCTTC. Translation gives CSASTRYYGYTF.

The chain employs TRBV4-1 and TRBJ2-1; D remains unclear. The V end was cut by 0 bases, the J end by 4 bases, with 7 bases between. Germline V lookup: CDR1 MGHRA, CDR2 YSYEKL. The CDR3 totals 14 residues. In nucleotides, the CDR3 is TGCGCCAGCAGCCAAGAGTACGATTACAATGAGCAGTTCTTC. This translates into CASSQEYDYNEQFF.

Only a few counts were recorded for this clonotype. The chain carries TRBV4-1 and TRBJ2-1; TRBD2 might be the D (5 bases). V was pared by 1 base and J by 7 bases, with 20 bases between. Germline loops: CDR1 MGHRA, CDR2 YSYEKL. CDR3 length: 17 residues. The CDR3 here is CASSQGSLALTGNEQFF. CDR3 in DNA: TGCGCCAGCAGCCAAGGCTCTCTAGCTCTTACGGGGAATGAGCAGTTCTTC.

The chain recombines TRBV7-9 with TRBJ2-3; TRBD2 is a possible D gene (6 bases). The CDR3 covers 14 residues. Trimming took 4 bases from V and 2 from J, leaving 10 bases between them. Germline V gene data show CDR1 as SEHNR and CDR2 as FQNEAQ (reference sequence). The DNA for the CDR3 is TGTGCCAGCAGCTGGGGCGGGAACACAGATACGCAGTATTTT. Translating gives CASSWGGNTDTQYF.

This clonotype was seen ten or more times. The V and J genes are TRBV12-3 or TRBV12-4 and TRBJ2-7; the D call may be TRBD1 or TRBD2 (5 bases each). This CDR3 region has 12 residues. V shed 6 bases and J shed 2 bases, with 8 bases lying between them. The CDR3 bases are TGTGCCAGCAGCTTGGGGGCCTACGAGCAGTACTTC. It encodes CASSLGAYEQYF.

The CDR3 sequence: CASNPGFDRAGTGGRYEQYF. CDR3 coding DNA: TGTGCCAGCAACCCGGGGTTCGACCGAGCCGGGACAGGGGGCAGGTACGAGCAGTACTTC. V gene TRBV6-1 combines with J gene TRBJ2-7, with 12 bases that match TRBD1. CDR3 length equals 20 residues. V lost 7 bases, J lost 4 bases, and 23 bases stayed unmatched. Looked up from germline, CDR1 is MNHNS and CDR2 is SASEGT.

DNA of the CDR3: TGTGCCAGCAGTTACCCTCATGTGGTAGCGGGAGCAGGGGAGACCCAGTACTTC. Protein: CASSYPHVVAGAGETQYF. The rearrangement joins TRBV6-6 to TRBJ2-5, with 9 bases lining up with TRBD2. Unmatched junction bases numbered 15, after V lost 2 bases and J lost 5 bases. Germline CDR1 is MNHNY and CDR2 is SVGAGI (reference sequence). The CDR3 is 18 amino acids.

This clonotype was counted only a few times. This chain joins TRBV9 and TRBJ2-5; D is unresolved. Trimming pared 0 bases from V and 2 bases from J, leaving 8 bases between. CDR1 and CDR2 (germline): SGDLS, YYNGEE. CDR3 size: 14 residues. The CDR3 sequence is CASSVGWLQETQYF. The CDR3, as DNA: TGTGCCAGCAGCGTAGGTTGGCTTCAAGAGACCCAGTACTTC.

This clonotype turned up a few times. CDR3 nucleotide sequence: TGCAGTGCTAGAAGCCCGGGAGCCCCGTCGCGCGAGCAGTACTTC. Its translation is CSARSPGAPSREQYF. The chain has TRBV20-1 and TRBJ2-7; TRBD2 is a possible D gene (6 bases). CDR3 length equals 15 residues. Germline CDR1 DFQATT, CDR2 SNEGSKA (reference sequence). The ends were cut back, 2 bases at V and 6 bases at J, with 20 bases in the middle.

The rearrangement uses TRBV5-1 and TRBJ1-2; TRBD1 agrees at 10 bases. The CDR3 extends over 16 amino acids. Germline V gene lookup returns CDR1 SGHRS and CDR2 YFSETQ. Trimming cost V 3 bases and J 2 bases; bases outside gene matches: 7. The CDR3 DNA reads TGCGCCAGCAGCTCGTGGCCGGGACAGGGGAACTATGGCTACACCTTC. Translation: CASSSWPGQGNYGYTF.

This clonotype was found a few times. The V and J genes are TRBV5-1 and TRBJ2-7, with D unclear. The CDR3 has 13 residues. CDR1 and CDR2 (germline): SGHRS, YFSETQ. The ends were cut back, 0 bases at V and 3 bases at J, with 7 bases in the middle. This CDR3 is CASSLASLYEQYF. The CDR3 region has the DNA TGCGCCAGCAGCTTGGCGTCACTCTACGAGCAGTACTTC.

The V call is TRBV5-5, the J call TRBJ2-5; D perhaps matches TRBD1 (6 bases). Deletions cut 0 bases from V and 11 bases from J, with 20 bases between. Germline V gene data show CDR1 as SGHKS and CDR2 as YYEKEE (reference sequence). CDR3 size: 15 residues. CDR3 in amino acids: CASSLGVGDTGEQYF. CDR3 DNA sequence: TGTGCCAGCAGCTTGGGGGTTGGGGACACTGGGGAGCAGTACTTC.

This clonotype is a singleton in its sample. CDR3 protein: CAISDRSGGGNEQFF. DNA for the CDR3: TGTGCCATCAGCGACCGTAGCGGGGGAGGTAATGAGCAGTTCTTC. The genes are TRBV10-3 and TRBJ2-1, with 9 bases lining up with TRBD2. V shed 6 bases, J shed 7 bases, and the junction held 10 bases outside the gene matches. The CDR3 has 15 amino acids. Germline CDR1 reads ENHRY; CDR2 reads SYGVKD.

This clonotype was seen once. The chain is built from TRBV2 and TRBJ1-2, with 7 bases identical to TRBD1. The junction had 8 bases not matched to a gene; V was cut back by 3 bases and J by 10 bases. Germline CDR1 reads SNHLY; CDR2 reads FYNNEI. The CDR3 sequence is 13 residues long. CDR3 loop: CASSEFHRGDYTF. The CDR3 DNA follows: TGTGCCAGCAGTGAGTTCCACAGGGGCGACTACACCTTC.

The genes are TRBV6-4 and TRBJ1-1; 9 bases are a match to TRBD1. The germline V gene encodes CDR1 MRHNA and CDR2 SNTAGT. The length of the CDR3 is 15 residues. J was trimmed by 4 bases and V by 2 bases; bases with no gene match: 5. DNA of the CDR3: TGTGCCAGCAGTGACGAGGACAGGGGAGTCACTGAAGCTTTCTTT. This gives the protein CASSDEDRGVTEAFF.

This chain uses TRBV5-5 with TRBJ2-5, with 7 bases lining up with TRBD1. This CDR3 region has 16 residues. The germline CDR1 and CDR2 sequences are SGHKS and YYEKEE (reference sequence). Unmatched junction bases numbered 9, after V lost 0 bases and J lost 4 bases. The CDR3, as DNA: TGTGCCAGCAGCTTGGCCGTAAGGGGGCGAGGAGAGACCCAGTACTTC. Protein sequence: CASSLAVRGRGETQYF.

V and J are TRBV20-1 and TRBJ1-1, with 11 bases aligning to TRBD1. CDR1 is DFQATT, CDR2 SNEGSKA, per germline (reference sequence). The trim removed 6 bases at V and 7 bases at J, leaving 10 bases unmatched. CDR3 length: 14 amino acids. This chain's CDR3 is CSAQEGTGGGEAFF. CDR3 coding DNA: TGCAGTGCCCAAGAAGGGACAGGGGGAGGTGAAGCTTTCTTT.